This T cell receptor (beta chain) was observed in a study of early T cells in non-severe SARS-CoV-2 infection (dated by TCRdb to the early 2020s). Looking at the study overall: Because TCR sequencing was done on bulk RNA from unsorted whole blood, the alpha and beta chains could not be paired. The investigation overall reported the following: Matching against VDJdb was skewed toward anti-spike CD8 responses, likely underestimated virus-specific expansions, and missed private and CD4 specificities.

Its CDR3 holds 14 amino acids, cysteine through phenylalanine. The entry retains the CDR3 DNA only, 42 bases that are in frame from base 1. Reading the germline V gene (reference sequence) gives CDR1 MNHEY and CDR2 SMNVEV. The germline ends are 12 bases apart after V is trimmed by 6 bases and J by 2 bases. Worth noting for this clonotype: Its antigen is unknown. The input lacks base qualities; no much larger clone sits a single base away.

Libraries were prepared through 5' RACE. The listed sequencing device is NextSeq 500. Unique molecular identifiers were attached to individual cDNA molecules in the TCR library protocol so that sequencing error and PCR bias could be corrected. Sequencing covered both TCR alpha and beta chains, and within each sample the abundances of alpha and beta sequences were tightly co-correlated. For the original study's pipeline: Decombinator V4 was used to perform V gene, J gene and CDR3 annotation of TCR sequences. Expanded TCRs were defined as changing significantly between any two time points under a Poisson model with p below 0.0001. TCR abundances were normalised to the total number of TCRs sequenced in each sample and reported as counts per million. MAIT TCRs were defined by TRAV1-2 paired with TRAJ12, TRAJ20 or TRAJ33, and iNKT TCRs by TRAV10 paired with TRAJ18. A search of VDJdb, accessed on 1 November 2021, was run for TCRs annotated to CMV, EBV and SARS-CoV-2, with TCRs annotated for multiple antigens excluded. TCRdb took the public reads, trimmed them with fastp at Q25, ran MiXCR for clone calling and kept in-frame beta chains. Identical CDR3 protein sequences are pooled into one entry, listed with their most common genes and DNA. In this record, the V and J calls reflect TCRdb's handling and not the investigators' own analysis. This sample has tens of thousands of distinct CDR3 sequences in its table, and around 15% of those were observed once. Approximately 12% of the sample comes from the top ten.

A case-control design nested within a healthcare worker cohort in London, UK, was used, with weekly nasopharyngeal swab PCR tests and blood sampling performed. Healthcare workers were enrolled in the week of the UK lockdown, from 23 to 31 March 2020, and were followed every week for up to 16 weeks. This clonotype originated in an adult who was a healthcare worker with PCR-confirmed SARS-CoV-2 infection or an uninfected control (not recorded which). The sequencing sample was made of whole blood. The rearrangement combines TRBV27 with TRBJ2-3; D gene: possibly TRBD1, on 6 matching bases. CDR3 loop: CASSQGQLTDTQYF. The nucleotide sequence reads TGTGCCAGCAGCCAAGGACAGCTCACAGATACGCAGTATTTT.